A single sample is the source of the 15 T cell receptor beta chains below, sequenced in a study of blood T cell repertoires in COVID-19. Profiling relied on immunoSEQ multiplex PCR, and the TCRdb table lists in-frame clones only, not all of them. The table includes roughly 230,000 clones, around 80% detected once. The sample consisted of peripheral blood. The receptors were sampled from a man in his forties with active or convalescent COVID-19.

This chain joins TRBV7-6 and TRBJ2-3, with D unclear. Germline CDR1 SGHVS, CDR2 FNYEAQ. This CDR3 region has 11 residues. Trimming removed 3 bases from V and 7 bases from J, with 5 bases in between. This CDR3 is CASSFQNTQYF. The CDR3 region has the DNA TGTGCCAGCAGCTTTCAAAATACGCAGTATTTT.

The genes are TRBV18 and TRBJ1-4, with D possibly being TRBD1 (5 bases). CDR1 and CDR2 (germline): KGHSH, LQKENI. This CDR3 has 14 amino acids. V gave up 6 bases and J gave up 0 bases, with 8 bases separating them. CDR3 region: CASSDRSTNEKLFF. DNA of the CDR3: TGTGCCAGCTCCGACAGATCAACTAATGAAAAACTGTTTTTT.

The CDR3 DNA sequence: TGTGCCAGCAGCTTAGGGCGGTCAACTAATGAAAAACTGTTTTTT. The encoded protein is CASSLGRSTNEKLFF. The gene calls are TRBV7-2 and TRBJ1-4; D gene uncertain. V was shortened by 1 base and J by 0 bases, with 6 bases between the two germline ends. Germline-derived CDR1 and CDR2 are SGHTA and FQGNSA. CDR3 length equals 15 residues.

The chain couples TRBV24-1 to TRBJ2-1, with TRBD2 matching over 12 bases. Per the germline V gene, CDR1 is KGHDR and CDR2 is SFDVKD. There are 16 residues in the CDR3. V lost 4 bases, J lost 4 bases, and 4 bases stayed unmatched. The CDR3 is CATSDLTSGGYNEQFF. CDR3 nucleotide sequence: TGTGCCACCAGTGACCTTACTAGCGGGGGGTACAATGAGCAGTTCTTC.

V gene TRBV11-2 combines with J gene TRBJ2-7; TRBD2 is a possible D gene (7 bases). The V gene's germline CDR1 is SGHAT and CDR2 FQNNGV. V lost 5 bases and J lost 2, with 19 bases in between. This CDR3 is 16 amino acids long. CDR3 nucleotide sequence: TGTGCCAGCAGCCCGGGGGGCAGGATGGGGACCTACGAGCAGTACTTC. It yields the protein CASSPGGRMGTYEQYF.

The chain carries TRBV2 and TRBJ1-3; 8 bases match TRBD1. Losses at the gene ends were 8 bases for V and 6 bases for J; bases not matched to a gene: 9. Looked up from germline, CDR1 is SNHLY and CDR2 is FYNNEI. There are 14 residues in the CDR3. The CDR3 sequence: CASRAQGAVNTIYF. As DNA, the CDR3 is TGTGCCAGCCGGGCCCAGGGGGCAGTAAACACCATATATTTT.

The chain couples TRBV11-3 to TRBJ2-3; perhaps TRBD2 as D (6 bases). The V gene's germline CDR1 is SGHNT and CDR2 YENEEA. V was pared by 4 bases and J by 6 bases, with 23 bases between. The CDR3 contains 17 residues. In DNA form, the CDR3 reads TGTGCCAGCAGCTACCGATCCACCGGGACTCCGGGGGATACGCAGTATTTT. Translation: CASSYRSTGTPGDTQYF.

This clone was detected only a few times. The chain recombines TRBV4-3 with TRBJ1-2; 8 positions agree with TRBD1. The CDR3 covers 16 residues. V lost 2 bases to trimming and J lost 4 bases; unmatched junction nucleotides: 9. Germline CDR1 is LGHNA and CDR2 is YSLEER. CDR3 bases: TGCGCCAGCAGCCAACAACAGGGGGTGAACGCCTATGGCTACACCTTC. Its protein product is CASSQQQGVNAYGYTF.

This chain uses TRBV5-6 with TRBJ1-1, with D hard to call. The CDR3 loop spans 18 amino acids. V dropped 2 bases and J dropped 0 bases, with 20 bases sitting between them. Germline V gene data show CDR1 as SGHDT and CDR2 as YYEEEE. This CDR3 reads CASSFFLGQWSLNTEAFF. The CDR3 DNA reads TGTGCCAGCAGCTTTTTCCTAGGTCAATGGAGCTTGAACACTGAAGCTTTCTTT.

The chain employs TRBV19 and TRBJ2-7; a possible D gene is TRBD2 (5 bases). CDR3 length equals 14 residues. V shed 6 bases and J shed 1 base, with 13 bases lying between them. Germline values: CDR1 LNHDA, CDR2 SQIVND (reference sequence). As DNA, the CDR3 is TGTGCCAGTAGCCCGGGATTCCTATCCTACGAGCAGTACTTC. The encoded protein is CASSPGFLSYEQYF.

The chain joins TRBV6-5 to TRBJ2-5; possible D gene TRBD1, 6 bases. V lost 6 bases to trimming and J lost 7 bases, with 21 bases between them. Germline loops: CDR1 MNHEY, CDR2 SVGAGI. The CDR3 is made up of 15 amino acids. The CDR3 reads CASSLLYREEGTQYF. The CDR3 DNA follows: TGTGCCAGCAGCCTCCTATACAGGGAAGAAGGGACCCAGTACTTC.

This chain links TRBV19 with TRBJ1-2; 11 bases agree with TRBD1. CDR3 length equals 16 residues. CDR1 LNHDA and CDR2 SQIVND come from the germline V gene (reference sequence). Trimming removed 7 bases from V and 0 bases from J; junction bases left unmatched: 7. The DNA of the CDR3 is TGTGCCAGTACCCCCGGGACAGGGGGATCTAACTATGGCTACACCTTC. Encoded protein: CASTPGTGGSNYGYTF.

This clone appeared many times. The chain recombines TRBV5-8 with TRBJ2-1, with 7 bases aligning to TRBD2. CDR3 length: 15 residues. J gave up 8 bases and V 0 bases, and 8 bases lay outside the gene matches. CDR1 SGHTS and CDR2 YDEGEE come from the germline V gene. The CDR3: CASSLGTRVMDEQFF. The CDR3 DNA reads TGTGCCAGCAGCTTGGGGACTAGAGTGATGGATGAGCAGTTCTTC.

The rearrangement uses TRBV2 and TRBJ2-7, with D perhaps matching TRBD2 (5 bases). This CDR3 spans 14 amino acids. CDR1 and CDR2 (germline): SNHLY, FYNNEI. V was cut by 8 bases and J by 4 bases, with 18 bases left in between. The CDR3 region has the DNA TGTGCCAGCTCCCCACCCGGGGAGAGTTACGAGCAGTACTTC. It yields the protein CASSPPGESYEQYF.

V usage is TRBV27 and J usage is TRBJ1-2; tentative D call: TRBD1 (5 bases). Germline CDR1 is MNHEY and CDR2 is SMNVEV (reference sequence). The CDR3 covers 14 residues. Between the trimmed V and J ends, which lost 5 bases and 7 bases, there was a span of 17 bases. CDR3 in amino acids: CASSPSGTAFGYTF. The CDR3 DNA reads TGTGCCAGCAGTCCCAGCGGGACGGCCTTTGGCTACACCTTC.